The 21 T cell receptor beta chains below come from one sample, sequenced in a study of T cell responses to AZD1222 COVID-19 vaccine. Assay: immunoSEQ multiplex PCR; the TCRdb copy retains only in-frame clones and omits some. The sample has fewer than 90,000 clones, 70% to 90% seen once; the top ten hold approximately 11%. The sample in question was peripheral blood, obtained on day 0 of AZD1222 vaccination. These receptors came from an adult in good health.

The J gene is TRBJ2-6, the V gene TRBV4-2; the match to TRBD1 covers 7 bases. This CDR3 comprises 19 residues. Germline V gene lookup returns CDR1 LGHNA and CDR2 YNFKEQ. The V gene end was trimmed by 4 bases and the J gene end by 1 base; junction bases not matched to a gene: 13. The CDR3 loop is CASSLSGGRLRSGANVLTF. CDR3 sequence (DNA): TGTGCCAGCAGCCTTTCAGGGGGTCGGTTACGGTCTGGGGCCAACGTCCTGACTTTC.

This clone has a single count. The V and J genes are TRBV18 and TRBJ1-2; D gene uncertain. The CDR3 extends over 14 amino acids. Trimming cost V 8 bases and J 4 bases, with 17 bases left between them. The germline V gene encodes CDR1 KGHSH and CDR2 LQKENI. CDR3 in amino acids: CASTKDGRGYGYTF. CDR3 in DNA: TGTGCCAGCACGAAGGACGGCCGTGGCTATGGCTACACCTTC.

The chain recombines TRBV7-2 with TRBJ2-5, with D perhaps matching TRBD2 (6 bases). CDR1 SGHTA and CDR2 FQGNSA come from the germline V gene. This CDR3 is 16 amino acids long. V was shortened by 3 bases and J by 4 bases, with 18 bases between the two germline ends. In DNA, the CDR3 is TGTGCCAGCAGCTTCCTACTAGCTACGCAAGGAGAGACCCAGTACTTC. Protein product: CASSFLLATQGETQYF. Complete variable domain (other parts from reference TRBV7-2 and TRBJ2-5): GAGVSQSPSNKVTEKGKDVELRCDPISGHTALYWYRQSLGQGLEFLIYFQGNSAPDKSGLPSDRFSAERTGGSVSTLTIQRTQQEDSAVYLCASSFLLATQGETQYFGPGTRLLVL.

The V and J genes are TRBV7-6 and TRBJ1-6; TRBD1 might be the D (5 bases). This CDR3 has 16 amino acids. CDR1 SGHVS and CDR2 FNYEAQ come from the germline V gene. V lost 1 base, J lost 7 bases, and 14 bases lay in between. CDR3 nucleotide sequence: TGTGCCAGCAGCTTAGGGGCAGGCTGGGGGAATTCACCCCTCCACTTT. As protein: CASSLGAGWGNSPLHF.

The V call is TRBV5-1, the J call TRBJ2-5, with D perhaps being TRBD1 or TRBD2 (5 bases each). Germline CDR1 and CDR2: SGHRS and YFSETQ. V was pared by 1 base and J by 5 bases, with 18 bases between. CDR3 size: 16 residues. The DNA for the CDR3 is TGCGCCAGCAGCTTGCGCAATATGGGACCAGGGGAGACCCAGTACTTC. This codes for CASSLRNMGPGETQYF.

This clone is medium-sized (0.01 to 0.1%). V and J are TRBV5-4 and TRBJ2-7; D is possibly TRBD1 (6 bases). CDR1 SGHNT and CDR2 YYREEE come from the germline V gene (reference sequence). The germline V and J ends were trimmed by 0 bases and 3 bases, with 13 bases remaining between them. This CDR3 is 15 amino acids long. This CDR3 reads CASSLADQGGYEQYF. The CDR3 DNA reads TGTGCCAGCAGCTTGGCCGATCAAGGGGGCTACGAGCAGTACTTC.

The genes are TRBV19 and TRBJ1-5, with TRBD1 as a possible D gene (5 bases). CDR1 is LNHDA, CDR2 SQIVND, per germline (reference sequence). There are 15 residues in the CDR3. Trimming cost V 0 bases and J 6 bases, with 12 bases left between them. The CDR3 nucleotides read TGTGCCAGTAGTATAGATCGGGGGTTGGTTCAGCCCCAGCATTTT. Amino acids: CASSIDRGLVQPQHF.

V is TRBV11-3 and J is TRBJ2-1; D is ambiguous. Trimming stripped 5 bases from V and 7 bases from J, with 15 bases between. In germline, CDR1 is SGHNT, CDR2 YENEEA. This CDR3 comprises 14 residues. In DNA form, the CDR3 reads TGTGCCAGCAGCCCGACTCGATTGGGGAATGAGCAGTTCTTC. Residues: CASSPTRLGNEQFF.

This clone was counted once. V and J are TRBV2 and TRBJ2-5; no firm D call. The CDR3 contains 11 residues. Germline CDR1 SNHLY, CDR2 FYNNEI. V lost 8 bases and J lost 2, with 6 bases in between. Here the CDR3 reads CASGLQETQYF. CDR3 DNA: TGTGCCAGCGGGCTTCAAGAGACCCAGTACTTC.

V is TRBV28 and J is TRBJ2-2; tentatively, D is TRBD2 (5 bases). This CDR3 is built from 15 residues. Deletions cut 4 bases from V and 5 bases from J, with 14 bases between. From germline, CDR1 is MDHEN and CDR2 SYDVKM. The CDR3 DNA is TGTGCCAGCAGTTGGGGAGCATTGAAAACCGGGGAGCTGTTTTTT. This encodes CASSWGALKTGELFF.

This rearrangement joins TRBV6-2 or TRBV6-3 to TRBJ2-7; 12 positions agree with TRBD2. The CDR3 loop spans 18 amino acids. Germline CDR1 and CDR2: MNHEY and SVGEGT. V dropped 4 bases and J dropped 3; count of bases not matched to a gene: 13. The CDR3 here is CASSFRGLAGGPLYEQYV. The CDR3, as DNA: TGTGCCAGCAGTTTCCGAGGGCTAGCGGGGGGGCCCCTCTACGAGCAGTACGTC.

This chain uses TRBV3-1 (or the pseudogene TRBV3-2) with TRBJ1-5; 7 nucleotides match TRBD1. The J segment lost 0 bases and the V segment lost 4 bases, leaving 3 bases of the junction unmatched. Per germline, CDR1 LGHDT and CDR2 YNNKEL (reference sequence). This CDR3 comprises 15 residues. CDR3 nucleotide sequence: TGTGCCAGCAGCCTGGGGACAGATAGCAATCAGCCCCAGCATTTT. This translates into CASSLGTDSNQPQHF.

This chain joins TRBV23-1 and TRBJ1-4; D not certain. TRBV23-1 is identified as an open reading frame with a role that is uncertain. CDR3 length equals 15 residues. The germline V and J ends were trimmed by 8 bases and 4 bases, with 17 bases remaining between them. CDR3 DNA: TGCGCCAGCGGCAGGAGGGTGGCGAGTAATGAAAAACTGTTTTTT. It translates to CASGRRVASNEKLFF.

V gene TRBV19 combines with J gene TRBJ2-5; D not resolved. CDR1 and CDR2 (germline): LNHDA, SQIVND (reference sequence). This CDR3 has 14 amino acids. V was pared by 4 bases and J by 1 base, with 10 bases between. DNA for the CDR3: TGTGCCAGTAGTAAGAGGAGAACCCAAGAGACCCAGTACTTC. Its protein product is CASSKRRTQETQYF.

The rearrangement joins TRBV28 to TRBJ1-5; D gene uncertain. The germline V and J ends were trimmed by 6 bases and 2 bases, with 17 bases remaining between them. This CDR3 has 16 residues. CDR1 and CDR2 from the germline V gene are MDHEN and SYDVKM. The CDR3 sequence: CASSPTGPGGNQPQHF. Written as DNA, the CDR3 is TGTGCCAGCAGCCCTACCGGTCCCGGGGGCAATCAGCCCCAGCATTTT.

V gene TRBV20-1 combines with J gene TRBJ1-1; D unresolved. Trimming took 6 bases from V and 6 from J, leaving 8 bases between them. Germline lookup yields CDR1 DFQATT and CDR2 SNEGSKA (reference sequence). The CDR3 contains 10 residues. In nucleotides, the CDR3 is TGCAGTGCGCGGGCCCCTGAAGCTTTCTTT. Translation gives CSARAPEAFF.

This clone came up a few times. This sequence joins TRBV12-3 or TRBV12-4 and TRBJ1-6; D not certain. The CDR3 runs to 13 residues. Trimming left V 8 bases short and J 3 bases short, with 8 bases between. Written as DNA, the CDR3 is TGTGCCAGCCGACGGGACTATAATTCACCCCTCCACTTT. This translates into CASRRDYNSPLHF.

This clone occurred a few times. The V gene is TRBV28, the J gene TRBJ1-2, with D perhaps TRBD1 (5 bases). Trimming shortened V by 6 bases and J by 3 bases, and 5 bases separated the two germline ends. CDR3 size: 11 residues. The germline V gene encodes CDR1 MDHEN and CDR2 SYDVKM. The CDR3 spells CASRGDYGYTF. DNA of the CDR3: TGTGCCAGCAGGGGGGACTATGGCTACACCTTC.

The V and J genes are TRBV24-1 and TRBJ2-1; D is tentatively TRBD1 or TRBD2 (5 bases each). This CDR3 is built from 16 residues. Germline V gene data show CDR1 as KGHDR and CDR2 as SFDVKD. Trimming cost V 4 bases and J 12 bases, with 24 bases left between them. The CDR3 region has the DNA TGTGCCACCAGTGAGCCGGGACGTAGGGGCAGGCCTTGGCAGTTCTTC. It is translated as CATSEPGRRGRPWQFF.

The chain recombines TRBV7-2 with TRBJ2-3; maybe TRBD2 (5 bases). The germline gives CDR1 SGHTA, CDR2 FQGNSA. Trimming shortened V by 5 bases and J by 0 bases, and 15 bases separated the two germline ends. CDR3 length equals 16 residues. CDR3 sequence (DNA): TGTGCCAGCAGCCTCGCGGGCGGCTGGAGCACAGATACGCAGTATTTT. It translates to CASSLAGGWSTDTQYF.

The chain has TRBV15 and TRBJ2-7; D gene uncertain. Trimming took off 0 bases at V and 4 bases at J, with 13 bases between the two ends. CDR3 length: 15 amino acids. Germline CDR1 reads LNHNV; CDR2 reads YYDKDF (reference sequence). CDR3: CATSRDFTQPYEQYF. CDR3 DNA sequence: TGTGCCACCAGCAGAGATTTTACCCAGCCGTACGAGCAGTACTTC.